This T cell receptor beta chain was captured in a study of cytomegalovirus exposure and HLA in healthy donors. Findings of the study overall: Data from an earlier analysis indicated that most TCR beta V segments were productive either about 87% or about 30% of the time.

This CDR3 comprises 13 residues. Trimming removed 1 base at V and 4 bases at J, with 5 bases between. The germline CDR1 and CDR2 sequences are SGHTA and FQGNSA. This clone was found a few times. The antigen remains unidentified. Healthy bone marrow donors supplied every sample. The PCR ran on 60 Vbeta and 13 Jbeta primers. The data were produced by immunoSEQ multiplex PCR, yet TCRdb's version contains in-frame clones alone and is incomplete. The sample has approximately 140,000 clones; about three fifths are singletons. The sequence derives from a woman between 55 and 75 years old in good health and CMV-seropositive. Sequencing used PBMCs. This chain connects TRBV7-2 to TRBJ2-1, with D uncertain. This chain's CDR3 is CASSLDSYNEQFF. The CDR3, as DNA: TGTGCCAGCAGCTTAGACTCTTACAATGAGCAGTTCTTC.